The following is a T cell receptor (beta chain) sequence with its context. Antigen: not known. The data were taken from a study of cytomegalovirus exposure and HLA in healthy donors. In germline, CDR1 is SGHTA, CDR2 FQGNSA. The V and J ends lost 5 bases and 7 bases respectively, with 11 bases between them. The CDR3 is 12 residues long. Primers for the PCR totalled 60 Vbeta and 13 Jbeta. The data were produced by immunoSEQ multiplex PCR, yet TCRdb's version contains in-frame clones alone and is incomplete. The sample carries under 200,000 clones, 80% to 85% recorded once. Points from the study as a whole: A list of about 160 TCR beta chains associated with cytomegalovirus was given. Most of the CMV-associated TCR beta chains (in a later analysis) appeared to be HLA-restricted. No immune exposure information besides CMV serostatus was available.

This chain uses TRBV7-2 with TRBJ1-2; possibly TRBD1 for D (5 bases). The clonotype originates from a male donor in good health and CMV-seronegative. The sample was PBMCs. The CDR3 reads CASSPGVLGYTF. The CDR3 DNA follows: TGTGCCAGCAGCCCGGGGGTTCTTGGCTACACCTTC.